This entry lists 30 T cell receptor beta chains sequenced from one sample in a study of blood T cell repertoires in COVID-19 (dated by TCRdb to 2020 to 2022). The receptor library was made with the immunoSEQ multiplex PCR assay. TCRdb limited this immuneACCESS table to in-frame rearrangements with V and J called. A share of clones is missing; checked studies link under half to unresolved V genes, and the rest is unexplained. Counted in this sample were 250,000 to 300,000 clones; around 90% of them appeared once. Jointly, the top ten make up around 0.9% of the sample. The sample was PBMCs or T cells enriched from blood (not recorded which). Every receptor here comes from a woman aged 30 to 39 who had recovered from COVID-19.

This clone has a single count. J is TRBJ2-1 and V is TRBV2, with D possibly matching TRBD1 (6 bases). The germline gives CDR1 SNHLY, CDR2 FYNNEI. The V end was cut by 7 bases, the J end by 10 bases, with 11 bases between. The length of the CDR3 is 11 residues. CDR3 sequence: CASIRQVEQFF. The CDR3 bases are TGTGCCAGCATAAGACAGGTCGAGCAGTTCTTC.

This chain uses TRBV5-1 with TRBJ2-7; D remains unclear. CDR3 size: 13 residues. CDR1 and CDR2 from the germline V gene are SGHRS and YFSETQ. V gave up 0 bases and J gave up 4 bases, with 8 bases separating them. The DNA for the CDR3 is TGCGCCAGCAGCTTGGTTGATACTTACGAGCAGTACTTC. It is translated as CASSLVDTYEQYF.

Concerning this clone: At the DNA level, this CDR3 is encoded by other sequences in the same sample as well. This sequence joins TRBV27 and TRBJ2-7, with 8 bases aligning to TRBD1. The CDR3 consists of 16 residues. J lost 5 bases, V lost 5 bases, and 14 bases had no gene match. The V gene's germline CDR1 is MNHEY and CDR2 SMNVEV (reference sequence). This chain's CDR3 is CASSRLMTGEGDEQYF. The CDR3 DNA follows: TGTGCCAGCAGTCGCCTCATGACAGGGGAAGGGGACGAGCAGTACTTC.

The V and J genes are TRBV9 and TRBJ1-1; perhaps TRBD1 as D (5 bases). The CDR3 sequence is 16 residues long. Trimming took off 0 bases at V and 5 bases at J, with 17 bases between the two ends. CDR1 is SGDLS, CDR2 YYNGEE, per germline. CDR3 nucleotide sequence: TGTGCCAGCAGCGTAGGAGGGGCGGGAGGGTATACTGAAGCTTTCTTT. Its translation is CASSVGGAGGYTEAFF.

This chain uses TRBV7-6 with TRBJ2-5, with a tentative D call TRBD2 (5 bases). The CDR3 totals 16 residues. From germline, CDR1 is SGHVS and CDR2 FNYEAQ. Trimming stripped 2 bases from V and 3 bases from J, with 16 bases between. The CDR3 loop is CASSLRAGMREETQYF. The CDR3 DNA sequence: TGTGCCAGCAGCTTACGGGCAGGTATGAGGGAAGAGACCCAGTACTTC. The entire variable domain, with the rest obtained from reference TRBV7-6 and TRBJ2-5, is as follows: GAGVSQSPRYKVTKRGQDVALRCDPISGHVSLYWYRQALGQGPEFLTYFNYEAQQDKSGLPNDRFSAERPEGSISTLTIQRTEQRDSAMYRCASSLRAGMREETQYFGPGTRLLVL.

The chain has TRBV4-1 and TRBJ2-1; 10 bases align to TRBD2. The germline CDR1 and CDR2 sequences are MGHRA and YSYEKL. CDR3 length: 15 residues. V shed 5 bases and J 4 bases; nucleotides not matched to a gene: 5. As DNA, the CDR3 is TGCGCCAGCAGCGAACTAGCGGGAACATACAATGAGCAGTTCTTC. Its protein is CASSELAGTYNEQFF.

The chain has TRBV2 and TRBJ1-1, with a weak D call TRBD1 (5 bases). Trimming took 6 bases from V and 10 from J, leaving 18 bases between them. Germline V gene lookup returns CDR1 SNHLY and CDR2 FYNNEI. The CDR3 has 13 amino acids. The CDR3 sequence is CASSDLLEGTAFF. DNA of the CDR3: TGTGCCAGCAGCGACCTATTGGAGGGGACAGCTTTCTTT.

This clone came up once. J is TRBJ1-1 and V is TRBV7-9; tentative D call: TRBD1 (5 bases). The CDR3 runs 17 residues. Trimming pared 0 bases from V and 4 bases from J, leaving 18 bases between. Germline assignment: CDR1 SEHNR and CDR2 FQNEAQ (reference sequence). CDR3 amino acids: CASSLAGRGGRSTEAFF. As DNA, the CDR3 is TGTGCCAGCAGCTTAGCGGGGAGGGGAGGGAGGTCCACTGAAGCTTTCTTT.

This sequence joins TRBV29-1 and TRBJ2-7, with TRBD1 matching 7 bases. The V gene end was trimmed by 5 bases and the J gene end by 2 bases; junction bases not matched to a gene: 9. Germline CDR1 and CDR2: SQVTM and ANQGSEA. The CDR3 loop spans 14 amino acids. CDR3 bases: TGCAGCGTTTTTTTGAGGGGGCGCCCCTACGAGCAGTACTTC. The encoded protein is CSVFLRGRPYEQYF.

This clone was detected only once. The chain has TRBV10-2 and TRBJ2-7, with TRBD2 as a possible D gene (5 bases). Trimming took off 9 bases at V and 6 bases at J, with 9 bases between the two ends. Germline lookup yields CDR1 WSHSY and CDR2 SAAADI. The CDR3 is 10 residues long. The CDR3 DNA follows: TGCGCCAGTGAAGAGGGCGAGCAGTACTTC. Its protein is CASEEGEQYF.

The chain has TRBV3-1 (or the pseudogene TRBV3-2) and TRBJ1-2, with D maybe TRBD1 (5 bases). There are 14 residues in the CDR3. CDR1 LGHDT and CDR2 YNNKEL come from the germline V gene (reference sequence). V was clipped by 4 bases and J by 8 bases, with 17 bases between them. In DNA, the CDR3 is TGTGCCAGCAGCCCACTTACCTCCCGGGGGGGCTACACCTTC. Its translation: CASSPLTSRGGYTF.

In DNA form, the CDR3 reads TGTGCCAGCAGCGTAGAAAGGACAGGGGGGAACACTGAAGCTTTCTTT. This gives the protein CASSVERTGGNTEAFF. V and J are TRBV9 and TRBJ1-1; 10 bases fit TRBD1. Germline V gene sequence: CDR1 SGDLS, CDR2 YYNGEE. The V segment lost 0 bases and the J segment 1 base; nucleotides outside the gene matches: 3. The CDR3 length is 16 residues.

This clone showed up just once. The chain is built from TRBV7-9 and TRBJ2-1; no definite D call. Trimming took off 3 bases at V and 12 bases at J, with 12 bases between the two ends. The CDR3 length is 12 residues. Germline CDR1 and CDR2: SEHNR and FQNEAQ (reference sequence). Here the CDR3 reads CASSFMLKPQFF. In DNA, the CDR3 is TGTGCCAGCAGCTTCATGCTGAAGCCGCAGTTCTTC.

The rearrangement joins TRBV27 to TRBJ1-1; D is unclear. Trimming took 3 bases from V and 1 from J, leaving 18 bases between them. Germline CDR1 and CDR2: MNHEY and SMNVEV (reference sequence). This CDR3 has 17 amino acids. CDR3 sequence reads: CASSFFGGGSSNTEAFF. In DNA form, the CDR3 reads TGTGCCAGCAGTTTCTTCGGCGGCGGGTCGTCGAACACTGAAGCTTTCTTT.

The genes are TRBV2 and TRBJ2-7; 8 nucleotides align to TRBD2. Trimming cost V 8 bases and J 3 bases; bases outside gene matches: 3. Looked up from germline, CDR1 is SNHLY and CDR2 is FYNNEI. The CDR3 contains 12 residues. Written as DNA, the CDR3 is TGTGCCAGCCGGGGGGGGCTCTACGAGCAGTACTTC. Amino acids: CASRGGLYEQYF. Together with reference TRBV2 and TRBJ2-7, the CDR3 gives the full variable domain: EPEVTQTPSHQVTQMGQEVILRCVPISNHLYFYWYRQILGQKVEFLVSFYNNEISEKSEIFDDQFSVERPDGSNFTLKIRSTKLEDSAMYFCASRGGLYEQYFGPGTRLTVT.

This clone has just one count. Other DNA sequences within the sample encode an identical CDR3. The chain couples TRBV7-9 to TRBJ1-2, with 7 bases matching TRBD1. The CDR3 contains 14 residues. Germline V gene sequence: CDR1 SEHNR, CDR2 FQNEAQ (reference sequence). V dropped 5 bases and J dropped 5; count of bases not matched to a gene: 8. The CDR3 loop reads CASSPTGTEYGYTF. The CDR3 nucleotides read TGTGCCAGCAGCCCGACCGGGACAGAGTATGGCTACACCTTC.

The rearrangement uses TRBV6-5 and TRBJ1-2, with TRBD1 matching over 11 bases. This CDR3 comprises 13 residues. Germline V lookup: CDR1 MNHEY, CDR2 SVGAGI. J lost 4 bases, V lost 8 bases, and 3 bases had no gene match. The CDR3 sequence: CASGTGGGYGYTF. Here the CDR3 DNA reads TGTGCCAGCGGGACAGGGGGAGGCTATGGCTACACCTTC.

The chain recombines TRBV24-1 with TRBJ2-1; D may be TRBD1 (5 bases). This CDR3 spans 17 amino acids. Germline CDR1 is KGHDR and CDR2 is SFDVKD. V lost 0 bases to trimming and J lost 0 bases, with 11 bases between them. CDR3 sequence reads: CATSDLSGMGSYNEQFF. In nucleotides, the CDR3 is TGTGCCACCAGTGATTTGTCAGGGATGGGCTCCTACAATGAGCAGTTCTTC.

The chain combines TRBV7-2 with TRBJ1-5; maybe TRBD1 (5 bases). This CDR3 is built from 13 residues. Germline V CDR1 and CDR2: SGHTA, FQGNSA. Trimming removed 5 bases from V and 6 bases from J, with 11 bases in between. The CDR3 region has the DNA TGTGCCAGCAGCCAACGGGGGGGTCAGCCCCAGCATTTT. Protein: CASSQRGGQPQHF.

The chain has TRBV29-1 and TRBJ2-2; 7 positions agree with TRBD2. This CDR3 has 16 residues. J gave up 2 bases and V 2 bases, and 8 bases lay outside the gene matches. Germline lookup yields CDR1 SQVTM and CDR2 ANQGSEA. The chain's CDR3 is CSVEQASGVNTGELFF. The CDR3 DNA sequence: TGCAGCGTTGAACAGGCCAGCGGGGTAAACACCGGGGAGCTGTTTTTT.

This sequence joins TRBV29-1 and TRBJ2-1; 8 nucleotides line up with TRBD1. The V segment lost 7 bases and the J segment 8 bases; nucleotides outside the gene matches: 13. Germline V lookup: CDR1 SQVTM, CDR2 ANQGSEA. This CDR3 contains 14 residues. The CDR3 region has the DNA TGCAGCGCCTCCCCAGGGGGCGAGGGGTATGAGCAGTTCTTC. It is translated as CSASPGGEGYEQFF.

The V call is TRBV27, the J call TRBJ2-3, with TRBD2 matching over 12 bases. The germline gives CDR1 MNHEY, CDR2 SMNVEV (reference sequence). The CDR3 contains 16 residues. Trimming removed 5 bases from V and 2 bases from J; junction bases left unmatched: 5. CDR3 sequence: CASSATSGSVTDTQYF. CDR3 DNA sequence: TGTGCCAGCAGTGCGACTAGCGGGAGTGTCACAGATACGCAGTATTTT.

The V call is TRBV5-1, the J call TRBJ2-5, with D hard to call. Trimming shortened V by 4 bases and J by 5 bases, and 12 bases separated the two germline ends. CDR3 length: 13 residues. Germline lookup yields CDR1 SGHRS and CDR2 YFSETQ. The CDR3 spells CASSDSVVETQYF. The CDR3 region has the DNA TGCGCCAGCAGCGACTCGGTGGTGGAGACCCAGTACTTC.

This chain uses TRBV7-8 with TRBJ1-5; no firm D call. This CDR3 region has 16 residues. Germline values: CDR1 SGHVS, CDR2 FQNEAQ. V lost 0 bases, J lost 0 bases, and 9 bases lay in between. DNA for the CDR3: TGTGCCAGCAGCTTAGCGGGCCGAAATAGCAATCAGCCCCAGCATTTT. This sequence encodes CASSLAGRNSNQPQHF.

The chain combines TRBV6-2 or TRBV6-3 with TRBJ1-1; a weak D match, TRBD1 (6 bases). Germline V gene data show CDR1 as MNHEY and CDR2 as SVGEGT. V lost 5 bases to trimming and J lost 9 bases, with 13 bases between them. The CDR3 spans 12 residues. The CDR3 here is CASSALGGQAFF. The CDR3 DNA sequence: TGTGCCAGCAGTGCCCTCGGGGGGCAAGCTTTCTTT.

The genes are TRBV7-9 and TRBJ2-3; D unclear. V was pared by 2 bases and J by 5 bases, with 5 bases between. Germline CDR1 SEHNR, CDR2 FQNEAQ (reference sequence). This CDR3 has 12 amino acids. The CDR3 region has the DNA TGTGCCAGCAGCTTAATTAGAGATACGCAGTATTTT. Amino acid sequence: CASSLIRDTQYF. The full variable domain, with the rest looked up from reference TRBV7-9 and TRBJ2-3, is DTGVSQNPRHKITKRGQNVTFRCDPISEHNRLYWYRQTLGQGPEFLTYFQNEAQLEKSRLLSDRFSAERPKGSFSTLEIQRTEQGDSAMYLCASSLIRDTQYFGPGTRLTVL.

Regarding this clone: The junction differs from germline at one of its ends, possibly a read error. J is TRBJ2-5 and V is TRBV27; 7 bases agree with TRBD1. Germline CDR1 is MNHEY and CDR2 is SMNVEV (reference sequence). CDR3 size: 16 residues. CDR3 in amino acids: CASSLSPGTVQETQYF. Here the CDR3 DNA reads TGTGCCAGCAGTCTATCACCCGGGACAGTCCAAGAGACCCAGTACTTC.

The CDR3 DNA follows: TGCGCCAGCAGCTCTGCTTTCGGGGGTGGAGAGACCCAGTACTTC. It codes for CASSSAFGGGETQYF. The chain uses TRBV5-1 and TRBJ2-5, with D tentatively TRBD2 (6 bases). The CDR3 spans 15 residues. V lost 3 bases and J lost 4, with 16 bases in between. Germline V gene lookup returns CDR1 SGHRS and CDR2 YFSETQ.

This clone was observed a single time. The chain links TRBV24-1 to TRBJ1-1; tentative D call: TRBD1 (5 bases). The CDR3 has 13 amino acids. Germline V gives CDR1 KGHDR, CDR2 SFDVKD. Between the trimmed V and J ends, which lost 4 bases and 3 bases, there was a span of 8 bases. The CDR3 DNA reads TGTGCCACCAGTGAGACAGAGTACACTGAAGCTTTCTTT. Its protein is CATSETEYTEAFF.

The V gene is TRBV5-1, the J gene TRBJ2-1; TRBD2 might be the D (5 bases). There are 16 residues in the CDR3. The V end was cut by 4 bases, the J end by 4 bases, with 18 bases between. Germline V gene lookup returns CDR1 SGHRS and CDR2 YFSETQ. The CDR3 DNA sequence: TGCGCCAGCAGCCAAGGAGGTGGTCAGACTTACAATGAGCAGTTCTTC. Translated: CASSQGGGQTYNEQFF.